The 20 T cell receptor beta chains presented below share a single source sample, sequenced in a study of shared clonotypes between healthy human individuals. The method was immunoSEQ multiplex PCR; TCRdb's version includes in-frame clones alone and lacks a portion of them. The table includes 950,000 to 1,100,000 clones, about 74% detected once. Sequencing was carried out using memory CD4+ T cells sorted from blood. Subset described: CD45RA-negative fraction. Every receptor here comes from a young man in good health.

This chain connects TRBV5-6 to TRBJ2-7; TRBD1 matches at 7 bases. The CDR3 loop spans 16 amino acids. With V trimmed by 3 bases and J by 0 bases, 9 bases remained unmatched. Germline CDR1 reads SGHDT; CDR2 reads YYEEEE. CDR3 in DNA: TGTGCCAGCAGCTCGACAGGGTTATTAGGCTCCTACGAGCAGTACTTC. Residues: CASSSTGLLGSYEQYF.

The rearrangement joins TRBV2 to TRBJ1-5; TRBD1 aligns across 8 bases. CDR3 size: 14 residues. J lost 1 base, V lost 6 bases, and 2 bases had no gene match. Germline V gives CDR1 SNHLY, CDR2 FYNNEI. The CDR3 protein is CASSRQGSNQPQHF. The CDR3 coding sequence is TGTGCCAGCAGCCGACAGGGGAGCAATCAGCCCCAGCATTTT.

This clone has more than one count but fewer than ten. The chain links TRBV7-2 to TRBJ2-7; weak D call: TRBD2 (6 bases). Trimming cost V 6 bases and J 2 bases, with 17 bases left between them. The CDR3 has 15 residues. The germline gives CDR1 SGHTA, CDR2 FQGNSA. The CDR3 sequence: CASRLPGTSTYEQYF. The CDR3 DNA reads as TGTGCCAGCAGGCTTCCCGGGACTTCCACCTACGAGCAGTACTTC. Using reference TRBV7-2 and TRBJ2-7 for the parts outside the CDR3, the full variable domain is GAGVSQSPSNKVTEKGKDVELRCDPISGHTALYWYRQSLGQGLEFLIYFQGNSAPDKSGLPSDRFSAERTGGSVSTLTIQRTQQEDSAVYLCASRLPGTSTYEQYFGPGTRLTVT.

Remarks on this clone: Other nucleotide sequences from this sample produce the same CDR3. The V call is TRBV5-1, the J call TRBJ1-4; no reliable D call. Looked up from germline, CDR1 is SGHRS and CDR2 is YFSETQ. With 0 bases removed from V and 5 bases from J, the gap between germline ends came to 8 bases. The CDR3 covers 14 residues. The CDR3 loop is CASSLGGTNEKLFF. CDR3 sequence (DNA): TGCGCCAGCAGCTTGGGGGGTACGAATGAAAAACTGTTTTTT.

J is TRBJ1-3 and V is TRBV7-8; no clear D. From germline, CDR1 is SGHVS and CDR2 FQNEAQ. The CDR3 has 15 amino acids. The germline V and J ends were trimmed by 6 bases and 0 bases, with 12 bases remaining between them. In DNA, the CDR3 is TGTGCCAGCAGTTTTCTCGGCGCCTCTGGAAACACCATATATTTT. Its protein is CASSFLGASGNTIYF.

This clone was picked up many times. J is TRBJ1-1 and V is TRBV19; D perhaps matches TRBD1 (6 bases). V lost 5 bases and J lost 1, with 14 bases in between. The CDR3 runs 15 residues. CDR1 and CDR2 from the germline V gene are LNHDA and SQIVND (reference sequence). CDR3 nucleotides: TGTGCCAGTAGTCACCAGGGCAGGGGGAACACTGAAGCTTTCTTT. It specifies CASSHQGRGNTEAFF. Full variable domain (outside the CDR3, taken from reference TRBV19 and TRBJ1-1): DGGITQSPKYLFRKEGQNVTLSCEQNLNHDAMYWYRQDPGQGLRLIYYSQIVNDFQKGDIAEGYSVSREKKESFPLTVTSAQKNPTAFYLCASSHQGRGNTEAFFGQGTRLTVV.

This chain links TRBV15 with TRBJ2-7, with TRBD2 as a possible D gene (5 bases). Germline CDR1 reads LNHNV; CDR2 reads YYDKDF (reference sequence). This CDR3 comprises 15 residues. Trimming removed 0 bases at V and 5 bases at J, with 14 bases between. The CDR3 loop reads CATSRDNGGGNEQYF. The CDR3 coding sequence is TGTGCCACCAGCAGAGATAACGGAGGAGGTAACGAGCAGTACTTC.

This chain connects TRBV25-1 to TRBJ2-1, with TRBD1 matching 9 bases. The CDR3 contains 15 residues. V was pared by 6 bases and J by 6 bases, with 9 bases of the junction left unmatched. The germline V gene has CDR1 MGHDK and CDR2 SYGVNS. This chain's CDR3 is CASRAGTGPGNEQFF. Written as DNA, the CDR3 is TGTGCCAGCAGGGCAGGGACAGGGCCCGGCAATGAGCAGTTCTTC.

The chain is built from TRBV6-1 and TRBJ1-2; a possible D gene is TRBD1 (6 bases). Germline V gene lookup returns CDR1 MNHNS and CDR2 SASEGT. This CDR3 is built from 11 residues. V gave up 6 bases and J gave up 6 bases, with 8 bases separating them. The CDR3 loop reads CASSRQDGYTF. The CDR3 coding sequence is TGTGCCAGCAGCCGACAGGATGGCTACACCTTC.

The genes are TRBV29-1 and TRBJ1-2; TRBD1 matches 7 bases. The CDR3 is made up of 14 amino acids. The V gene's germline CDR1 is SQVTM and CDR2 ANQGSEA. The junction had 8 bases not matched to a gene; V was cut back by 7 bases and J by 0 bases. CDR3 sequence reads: CSAWGTASNYGYTF. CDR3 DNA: TGCAGCGCATGGGGGACAGCATCTAACTATGGCTACACCTTC.

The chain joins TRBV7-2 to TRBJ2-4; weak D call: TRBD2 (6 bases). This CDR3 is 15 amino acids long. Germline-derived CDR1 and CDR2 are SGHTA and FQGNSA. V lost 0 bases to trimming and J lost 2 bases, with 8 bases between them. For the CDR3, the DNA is TGTGCCAGCAGCTTAGCGGGAGGAACCAAAAACATTCAGTACTTC. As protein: CASSLAGGTKNIQYF.

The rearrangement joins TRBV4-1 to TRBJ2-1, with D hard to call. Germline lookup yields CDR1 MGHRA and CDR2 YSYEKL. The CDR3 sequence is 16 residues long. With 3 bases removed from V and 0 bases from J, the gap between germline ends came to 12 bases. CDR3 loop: CASSHEDWSSYNEQFF. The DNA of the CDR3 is TGCGCCAGCAGCCATGAAGACTGGAGCTCCTACAATGAGCAGTTCTTC.

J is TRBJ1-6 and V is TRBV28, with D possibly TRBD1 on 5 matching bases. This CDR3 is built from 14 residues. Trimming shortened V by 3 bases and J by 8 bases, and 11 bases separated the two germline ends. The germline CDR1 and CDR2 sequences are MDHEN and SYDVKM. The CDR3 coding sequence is TGTGCCAGCAGTTTGGAGGGGTCGTATTCACCCCTCCACTTT. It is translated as CASSLEGSYSPLHF.

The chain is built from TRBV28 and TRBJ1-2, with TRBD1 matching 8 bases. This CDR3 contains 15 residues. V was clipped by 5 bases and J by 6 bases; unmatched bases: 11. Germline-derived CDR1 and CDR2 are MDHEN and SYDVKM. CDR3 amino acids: CASSVDRGMIDGYTF. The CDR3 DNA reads TGTGCCAGCAGTGTCGACAGGGGAATGATAGATGGCTACACCTTC.

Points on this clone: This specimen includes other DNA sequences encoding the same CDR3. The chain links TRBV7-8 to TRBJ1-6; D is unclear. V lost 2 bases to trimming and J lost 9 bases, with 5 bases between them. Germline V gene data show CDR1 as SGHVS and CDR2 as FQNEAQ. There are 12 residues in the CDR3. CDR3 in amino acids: CASSLMGSPLHF. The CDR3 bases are TGTGCCAGCAGCTTAATGGGTTCACCCCTCCACTTT.

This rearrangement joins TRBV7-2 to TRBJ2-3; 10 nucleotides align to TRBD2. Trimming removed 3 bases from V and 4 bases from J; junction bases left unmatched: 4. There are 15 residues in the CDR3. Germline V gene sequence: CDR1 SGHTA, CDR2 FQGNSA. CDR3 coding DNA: TGTGCCAGCAGCTTCGGACTAGCGGCAGCAGATACGCAGTATTTT. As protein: CASSFGLAAADTQYF.

The CDR3 DNA is TGTGCCAGTAGTATAGCCGGGACCGCCCATGGCTACACCTTC. Protein sequence: CASSIAGTAHGYTF. The chain combines TRBV19 with TRBJ1-2; perhaps TRBD1 as D (5 bases). CDR1 LNHDA and CDR2 SQIVND come from the germline V gene (reference sequence). Between the trimmed V and J ends, which lost 1 base and 6 bases, there was a span of 12 bases. This CDR3 is built from 14 residues.

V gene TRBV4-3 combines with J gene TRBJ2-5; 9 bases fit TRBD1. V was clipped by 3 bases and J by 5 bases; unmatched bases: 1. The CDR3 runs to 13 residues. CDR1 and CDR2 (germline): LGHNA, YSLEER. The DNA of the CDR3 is TGCGCCAGCAGCCAGACAGGGGGGGAGACCCAGTACTTC. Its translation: CASSQTGGETQYF.

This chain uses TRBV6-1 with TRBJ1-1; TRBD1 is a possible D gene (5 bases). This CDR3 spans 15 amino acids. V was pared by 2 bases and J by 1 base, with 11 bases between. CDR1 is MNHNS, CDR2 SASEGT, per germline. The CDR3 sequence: CASSEHGGRNTEAFF. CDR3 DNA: TGTGCCAGCAGTGAACATGGGGGGAGGAACACTGAAGCTTTCTTT.

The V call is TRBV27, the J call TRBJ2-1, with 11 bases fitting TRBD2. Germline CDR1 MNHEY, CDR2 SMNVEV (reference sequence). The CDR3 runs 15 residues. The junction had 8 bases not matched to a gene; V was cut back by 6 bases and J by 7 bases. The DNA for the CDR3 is TGTGCCAGCAGGACCACTAGCGGGAGTGATAATGAGCAGTTCTTC. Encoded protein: CASRTTSGSDNEQFF.